Shown below are 26 T cell receptor beta chains from a single sample sequenced in a study of cytomegalovirus exposure and HLA in healthy donors. The PCR employed 60 Vbeta primers together with 13 Jbeta primers. Assay: immunoSEQ multiplex PCR; the TCRdb copy retains only in-frame clones and omits some. The sample records 150,000 to 190,000 clones, roughly 75% being singletons. The specimen sequenced was PBMCs. The receptors were gathered from a man aged 18 to 29 in good health and CMV-seronegative.

This chain uses TRBV12-5 with TRBJ2-7; TRBD2 matches at 13 bases. The CDR3 runs 21 residues. Trimming removed 1 base from V and 0 bases from J; junction bases left unmatched: 15. Per germline, CDR1 LGHNT and CDR2 FRNRAP. This chain's CDR3 is CASGLAVIPGLAGPSSYEQYF. The CDR3 coding sequence is TGTGCTAGTGGTTTGGCCGTGATACCGGGACTAGCGGGGCCAAGCTCCTACGAGCAGTACTTC.

A single count supports this clone. The chain links TRBV10-2 to TRBJ2-5, with TRBD1 as a possible D gene (5 bases). The CDR3 is 14 amino acids. Looked up from germline, CDR1 is WSHSY and CDR2 is SAAADI. Trimming left V 2 bases short and J 5 bases short, with 12 bases between. The CDR3 region has the DNA TGCGCCAGCAGTGAGGAAAGGGGATACGAGACCCAGTACTTC. Its translation: CASSEERGYETQYF.

J is TRBJ1-3 and V is TRBV10-3; TRBD1 is a possible D gene (5 bases). V was cut by 7 bases and J by 3 bases, with 10 bases left in between. This CDR3 is 13 amino acids long. CDR1 and CDR2 (germline): ENHRY, SYGVKD. Here the CDR3 reads CAIMQGGGNTIYF. The CDR3 DNA sequence: TGTGCCATCATGCAGGGTGGTGGAAACACCATATATTTT.

The rearrangement links TRBV12-5 to TRBJ2-7, with 7 bases that match TRBD2. This CDR3 contains 16 residues. Losses at the gene ends were 1 base for V and 3 bases for J; bases not matched to a gene: 9. Germline V lookup: CDR1 LGHNT, CDR2 FRNRAP. This CDR3 reads CASGLGLAEGVYEQYF. CDR3 sequence (DNA): TGTGCTAGTGGTTTGGGACTAGCCGAAGGGGTCTACGAGCAGTACTTC.

The chain recombines TRBV10-1 with TRBJ2-2; 7 bases line up with TRBD2. V dropped 1 base and J dropped 7; count of bases not matched to a gene: 3. The CDR3 length is 14 residues. Germline V gene sequence: CDR1 WNHNN, CDR2 SYGVQD (reference sequence). The CDR3 loop reads CASSELRTSGELFF. In DNA form, the CDR3 reads TGCGCCAGCAGTGAGTTAAGGACTAGCGGGGAGCTGTTTTTT.

This chain connects TRBV9 to TRBJ2-7; the D gene is possibly TRBD2 (5 bases). Trimming removed 0 bases at V and 0 bases at J, with 7 bases between. The CDR3 contains 14 residues. Looked up from germline, CDR1 is SGDLS and CDR2 is YYNGEE. The CDR3 bases are TGTGCCAGCAGCGTAGATCGGGACTCCTACGAGCAGTACTTC. Protein product: CASSVDRDSYEQYF.

The genes are TRBV9 and TRBJ2-7; D remains ambiguous. Germline V gene sequence: CDR1 SGDLS, CDR2 YYNGEE. The CDR3 sequence is 13 residues long. The ends were cut back, 0 bases at V and 0 bases at J, with 4 bases in the middle. In DNA form, the CDR3 reads TGTGCCAGCAGCGTAGCTAACTCCTACGAGCAGTACTTC. Translation gives CASSVANSYEQYF.

The chain carries TRBV28 and TRBJ2-7; D not certain. V was clipped by 1 base and J by 5 bases, with 6 bases between them. Germline V gene data show CDR1 as MDHEN and CDR2 as SYDVKM. The CDR3 is 12 amino acids. The CDR3 sequence: CASSLFQNEQYF. The CDR3, as DNA: TGTGCCAGCAGTTTATTTCAGAACGAGCAGTACTTC.

V usage is TRBV7-2 and J usage is TRBJ2-5; 8 bases align to TRBD1. This CDR3 region has 15 residues. Germline values: CDR1 SGHTA, CDR2 FQGNSA. Trimming at V came to 2 bases and at J to 4 bases, leaving 6 bases not matched to a gene. This chain's CDR3 is CASSLQGAMGETQYF. The CDR3 DNA reads as TGTGCCAGCAGCTTACAGGGGGCGATGGGAGAGACCCAGTACTTC.

Turning to this clone: The sample holds other DNA sequences that translate to the same CDR3. V gene TRBV5-4 combines with J gene TRBJ1-1; the D gene is possibly TRBD1 (6 bases). Germline V CDR1 and CDR2: SGHNT, YYREEE (reference sequence). The CDR3 runs to 13 residues. Trimming shortened V by 4 bases and J by 1 base, and 8 bases separated the two germline ends. The DNA of the CDR3 is TGTGCCAGCAGCCTGACAGGGAACACTGAAGCTTTCTTT. It yields the protein CASSLTGNTEAFF.

This chain uses TRBV30 with TRBJ1-5; 8 nucleotides line up with TRBD1. Germline CDR1 and CDR2: GTSNPN and SVGIG (reference sequence). The ends lost 0 bases at V and 0 bases at J; junction bases unmatched: 10. The CDR3 spans 18 residues. Here the CDR3 DNA reads TGTGCCTGGAGTGTACGGGGACAGGACCCTTATAGCAATCAGCCCCAGCATTTT. Encoded protein: CAWSVRGQDPYSNQPQHF.

This clone has only a few counts. Within the sample, other DNA sequences also encode this same CDR3. The chain combines TRBV4-1 with TRBJ2-7, with 7 bases fitting TRBD2. Trimming at V came to 3 bases and at J to 2 bases, leaving 1 base not matched to a gene. The germline CDR1 and CDR2 sequences are MGHRA and YSYEKL. The CDR3 runs to 13 residues. The CDR3 here is CASSQAGAYEQYF. The CDR3 coding sequence is TGCGCCAGCAGCCAGGCGGGGGCCTACGAGCAGTACTTC.

V and J are TRBV18 and TRBJ2-5; 12 bases align to TRBD1. Germline V gives CDR1 KGHSH, CDR2 LQKENI. The CDR3 runs to 15 residues. V lost 2 bases, J lost 4 bases, and 2 bases stayed unmatched. CDR3 DNA: TGTGCCAGCTCACCAGGGACAGGGGGCCGAGAGACCCAGTACTTC. This translates into CASSPGTGGRETQYF.

The V and J genes are TRBV4-3 and TRBJ2-5, with 8 positions matching TRBD1. The CDR3 extends over 16 amino acids. CDR1 LGHNA and CDR2 YSLEER come from the germline V gene. V lost 2 bases and J lost 2; bases outside the gene matches: 7. This CDR3 reads CASSQTGGPAQETQYF. CDR3 nucleotide sequence: TGCGCCAGCAGCCAAACAGGGGGGCCCGCGCAAGAGACCCAGTACTTC.

The gene calls are TRBV28 and TRBJ2-3; D unclear. CDR1 MDHEN and CDR2 SYDVKM come from the germline V gene. V lost 5 bases, J lost 1 base, and 16 bases lay in between. The CDR3 has 16 residues. CDR3 in DNA: TGTGCCAGCAGTCCGCACTTGACAACCCGCACAGATACGCAGTATTTT. It yields the protein CASSPHLTTRTDTQYF.

The rearrangement joins TRBV7-8 to TRBJ2-7; the match to TRBD1 covers 8 bases. This CDR3 spans 15 amino acids. In germline, CDR1 is SGHVS, CDR2 FQNEAQ. The J segment lost 2 bases and the V segment lost 3 bases, leaving 6 bases of the junction unmatched. In nucleotides, the CDR3 is TGTGCCAGCAGCTTTACCCTGGACAGGGCCTACGAGCAGTACTTC. Translated: CASSFTLDRAYEQYF.

The chain uses TRBV9 and TRBJ2-1, with 12 positions matching TRBD2. From germline, CDR1 is SGDLS and CDR2 YYNGEE. CDR3 length: 17 residues. J lost 2 bases, V lost 0 bases, and 3 bases had no gene match. The CDR3 spells CASSVGGTSGPYNEQFF. The CDR3 DNA is TGTGCCAGCAGCGTAGGGGGGACTAGCGGGCCCTACAATGAGCAGTTCTTC.

This clone was seen repeatedly, ten times or more. The chain recombines TRBV10-3 with TRBJ2-1; D is ambiguous. Trimming pared 2 bases from V and 7 bases from J, leaving 12 bases between. CDR1 ENHRY and CDR2 SYGVKD come from the germline V gene. The CDR3 has 14 residues. The CDR3 is CAISEGKRMNEQFF. For the CDR3, the DNA is TGTGCCATCAGTGAGGGCAAGAGGATGAATGAGCAGTTCTTC.

A single count supports this clone. The DNA for the CDR3 is TGTGCCAGCAGTTTGTCTTTAGCGGGAGGGGATACGAATGAGCAGTTCTTC. Amino acids: CASSLSLAGGDTNEQFF. The chain carries TRBV28 and TRBJ2-1, with 11 positions matching TRBD2. The junction had 11 bases not matched to a gene; V was cut back by 3 bases and J by 7 bases. The germline V gene encodes CDR1 MDHEN and CDR2 SYDVKM. The CDR3 is made up of 17 amino acids.

As for this clone: Distinct nucleotide sequences in the sample also encode this CDR3. The genes are TRBV18 and TRBJ2-7, with 7 bases fitting TRBD1. This CDR3 has 14 residues. Germline V CDR1 and CDR2: KGHSH, LQKENI. The ends lost 6 bases at V and 4 bases at J; junction bases unmatched: 9. CDR3 sequence reads: CASSPPGTVYEQYF. The CDR3, as DNA: TGTGCCAGCTCGCCCCCCGGGACAGTATACGAGCAGTACTTC.

The chain employs TRBV19 and TRBJ2-7; 8 nucleotides line up with TRBD1. This CDR3 is built from 13 residues. V gave up 6 bases and J gave up 4 bases; unmatched junction bases: 5. Germline V lookup: CDR1 LNHDA, CDR2 SQIVND (reference sequence). The CDR3: CASSTQGEYEQYF. Written as DNA, the CDR3 is TGTGCCAGTAGCACACAGGGGGAGTACGAGCAGTACTTC.

This chain uses TRBV4-1 with TRBJ2-7; 11 bases fit TRBD2. V shed 1 base, J shed 7 bases, and the junction held 18 bases outside the gene matches. The CDR3 covers 19 residues. Looked up from germline, CDR1 is MGHRA and CDR2 is YSYEKL. CDR3 coding DNA: TGCGCCAGCAGCCAAGTTATCGTCCTAGCGGGAGGCCTTGGGGGGGAGCAGTACTTC. Residues: CASSQVIVLAGGLGGEQYF.

The rearrangement links TRBV27 to TRBJ1-2; 8 bases align to TRBD1. Germline-derived CDR1 and CDR2 are MNHEY and SMNVEV (reference sequence). The V segment lost 5 bases and the J segment 8 bases; nucleotides outside the gene matches: 10. CDR3 size: 14 residues. CDR3 nucleotides: TGTGCCAGCAGTCCGACCCAGGGGGCGAGGGGCTACACCTTC. Residues: CASSPTQGARGYTF.

J is TRBJ1-2 and V is TRBV7-9; 7 bases match TRBD1. The CDR3 runs to 13 residues. Germline CDR1 SEHNR, CDR2 FQNEAQ (reference sequence). The ends lost 3 bases at V and 10 bases at J; junction bases unmatched: 8. The CDR3: CASSFRDRGDYTF. In DNA, the CDR3 is TGTGCCAGCAGCTTTCGGGACAGAGGGGACTACACCTTC.

The chain recombines TRBV7-2 with TRBJ2-5; D is perhaps TRBD1 (5 bases). V shed 5 bases and J shed 4 bases, with 14 bases lying between them. The CDR3 spans 14 residues. Germline CDR1 reads SGHTA; CDR2 reads FQGNSA. CDR3 sequence: CASSQGWARETQYF. CDR3 in DNA: TGTGCCAGCAGCCAGGGATGGGCAAGAGAGACCCAGTACTTC.

This chain uses TRBV4-1 with TRBJ2-7; tentatively, D is TRBD2 (6 bases). This CDR3 is 18 amino acids long. Deletions cut 1 base from V and 7 bases from J, with 26 bases between. Per germline, CDR1 MGHRA and CDR2 YSYEKL. Here the CDR3 reads CASSQASMGTDVLREQYF. The CDR3 nucleotides are TGCGCCAGCAGCCAAGCTAGTATGGGGACTGACGTCCTACGGGAGCAGTACTTC.